The next 10 T cell receptor beta chains were all read from a single sample in a study of T cell responses to AZD1222 COVID-19 vaccine. Sequencing used immunoSEQ multiplex PCR; TCRdb keeps in-frame clones, though not all of them. Of over 95,000 clones detected, approximately 91% appear once; the ten largest clones hold 4% to 5.5%. Specimen: peripheral blood, collected on day 0 of AZD1222 vaccination. The source is an adult in good health.

V gene TRBV7-2 combines with J gene TRBJ1-1, with D maybe TRBD1 (6 bases). The CDR3 is made up of 12 amino acids. In germline, CDR1 is SGHTA, CDR2 FQGNSA. Trimming removed 5 bases from V and 8 bases from J, with 12 bases in between. The CDR3 loop is CASSHIGTEAFF. As DNA, the CDR3 is TGTGCCAGCAGCCATATTGGGACAGAAGCTTTCTTT.

The gene calls are TRBV2 and TRBJ2-7, with D perhaps matching TRBD2 (7 bases). Per germline, CDR1 SNHLY and CDR2 FYNNEI. The CDR3 spans 11 residues. V was clipped by 11 bases and J by 0 bases, with 8 bases between them. CDR3 loop: CAGGASYEQYF. The CDR3 region has the DNA TGTGCCGGGGGGGCCTCCTACGAGCAGTACTTC.

CDR3 sequence (DNA): TGTGCCAGCAGTTACTCCGGGACTAGGTCAGATACGCAGTATTTT. Encoded protein: CASSYSGTRSDTQYF. This chain links TRBV6-2 or TRBV6-3 with TRBJ2-3, with 8 bases lining up with TRBD2. V was pared by 0 bases and J by 4 bases, with 3 bases of the junction left unmatched. The CDR3 has 15 residues. The germline gives CDR1 MNHEY, CDR2 SVGEGT.

The chain couples TRBV7-3 to TRBJ2-5; tentative D call: TRBD1 (6 bases). The CDR3 spans 16 residues. Per germline, CDR1 SGHTA and CDR2 FQGTGA. Trimming left V 3 bases short and J 1 base short, with 15 bases between. The CDR3 DNA follows: TGTGCCAGCAGCTTCGGGACGAGGGGGATCCAAGAGACCCAGTACTTC. Its translation is CASSFGTRGIQETQYF.

CDR3 region: CASSLMGGPPDEQYF. CDR3 coding DNA: TGTGCCAGCAGCTTGATGGGCGGCCCCCCCGACGAGCAGTACTTC. This sequence joins TRBV5-6 and TRBJ2-7; D is unclear. This CDR3 has 15 residues. Germline V CDR1 and CDR2: SGHDT, YYEEEE. V dropped 1 base and J dropped 5 bases, with 16 bases sitting between them.

This clone was detected a few times. The chain links TRBV7-2 to TRBJ1-2; D uncertain. The length of the CDR3 is 17 residues. Germline V gene lookup returns CDR1 SGHTA and CDR2 FQGNSA. Trimming removed 1 base from V and 0 bases from J, with 15 bases in between. The chain's CDR3 is CASSLEAVPASNYGYTF. In DNA, the CDR3 is TGTGCCAGCAGCTTAGAGGCGGTACCGGCGTCTAACTATGGCTACACCTTC.

The chain joins TRBV6-5 to TRBJ2-7, with 7 bases lining up with TRBD1. Trimming cost V 5 bases and J 0 bases; bases outside gene matches: 7. This CDR3 spans 15 amino acids. Germline V gene data show CDR1 as MNHEY and CDR2 as SVGAGI. This CDR3 is CASSSTGTVSYEQYF. The CDR3 DNA is TGTGCCAGCAGTAGCACCGGGACAGTCTCCTACGAGCAGTACTTC.

V and J are TRBV18 and TRBJ2-7; TRBD2 matches at 12 bases. The CDR3 consists of 15 residues. V lost 3 bases to trimming and J lost 7 bases; unmatched junction nucleotides: 7. Germline V CDR1 and CDR2: KGHSH, LQKENI. CDR3 residues: CASSPGLAGLREQYF. The CDR3 DNA follows: TGTGCCAGCTCACCCGGACTAGCGGGGTTAAGGGAGCAGTACTTC.

The chain joins TRBV2 to TRBJ2-7; the match to TRBD1 covers 9 bases. The V gene end was trimmed by 10 bases and the J gene end by 2 bases; junction bases not matched to a gene: 12. The germline V gene encodes CDR1 SNHLY and CDR2 FYNNEI. CDR3 length equals 15 residues. The CDR3 sequence is CATHTSRTGAYEQYF. The CDR3 nucleotides are TGTGCCACCCACACTTCTCGGACAGGGGCCTACGAGCAGTACTTC. Full variable domain (missing parts from reference TRBV2 and TRBJ2-7): EPEVTQTPSHQVTQMGQEVILRCVPISNHLYFYWYRQILGQKVEFLVSFYNNEISEKSEIFDDQFSVERPDGSNFTLKIRSTKLEDSAMYFCATHTSRTGAYEQYFGPGTRLTVT.

The chain uses TRBV5-6 and TRBJ1-2; D gene ambiguous. Germline CDR1 and CDR2: SGHDT and YYEEEE. The CDR3 is made up of 14 amino acids. V lost 4 bases, J lost 4 bases, and 14 bases lay in between. The CDR3 nucleotides read TGTGCCAGCAGCATGGTCCGGGCGGGCTATGGCTACACCTTC. It encodes CASSMVRAGYGYTF.